This T cell receptor (beta chain) was sequenced in a study of blood T cells in healthy people across ages. Trimming left V 3 bases short and J 5 bases short, with 23 bases between. The CDR3 extends over 17 amino acids. Per germline, CDR1 SGHRS and CDR2 YFSETQ. Sample-barcoded 5' priming and a J-beta primer mix drove a second PCR of roughly 6 to 12 cycles. One entry per CDR3 protein, called by TCRdb with MiXCR from the 5' RACE reads. The profile covers 1,500,000 or so distinct CDR3 sequences, with around 40% appearing a single time and 4% taken by the ten largest. This chain links TRBV5-1 with TRBJ1-1, with TRBD1 as a possible D gene (5 bases). The source material was blood. This clonotype originated in a woman between 18 and 29 years old in good health. The CDR3 DNA reads TGCGCCAGCAGCTGGTCCGGGACCTCCGATCATCGTACTGAAGCTTTCTTT. It is translated as CASSWSGTSDHRTEAFF.